The 29 T cell receptor beta chains reported below all come from one sample, sequenced in a study of blood T cell repertoires in COVID-19. The table came from immunoSEQ multiplex PCR; TCRdb's copy has only in-frame clones and leaves some out. The data contain some 380,000 clones, nearly 90% of them singletons. The sample was peripheral blood. The receptors derive from a man aged 18 to 30 with active or convalescent COVID-19.

The genes are TRBV7-2 and TRBJ2-2, with D possibly being TRBD2 (6 bases). This CDR3 is built from 14 residues. The ends were cut back, 8 bases at V and 8 bases at J, with 18 bases in the middle. The germline gives CDR1 SGHTA, CDR2 FQGNSA. This CDR3 reads CASGTHDFLGELFF. The CDR3 region has the DNA TGTGCCAGCGGGACTCATGACTTCTTGGGGGAGCTGTTTTTT.

The J gene is TRBJ1-1, the V gene TRBV12-5, with D uncertain. Germline CDR1 and CDR2: LGHNT and FRNRAP. The CDR3 is 16 residues long. With 0 bases removed from V and 2 bases from J, the gap between germline ends came to 13 bases. The CDR3 nucleotides read TGTGCTAGTGGTTTGGTACGGGAGGGCTCCAACACTGAAGCTTTCTTT. Its protein product is CASGLVREGSNTEAFF.

The chain employs TRBV19 and TRBJ2-7, with TRBD1 as a possible D gene (6 bases). Trimming shortened V by 6 bases and J by 3 bases, and 12 bases separated the two germline ends. CDR1 is LNHDA and CDR2 is SQIVND in the germline V gene (reference sequence). The CDR3 is 13 residues long. CDR3 DNA: TGTGCCAGTAGGAGGGACACTAACTACGAGCAGTACTTC. Its translation is CASRRDTNYEQYF.

The chain carries TRBV14 and TRBJ1-1, with D possibly being TRBD1 (6 bases). CDR1 is SGHDN and CDR2 is FVKESK in the germline V gene. V lost 3 bases, J lost 0 bases, and 11 bases lay in between. The CDR3 length is 15 residues. CDR3 in amino acids: CASSHKTGMNTEAFF. DNA of the CDR3: TGTGCCAGCAGCCATAAGACAGGAATGAACACTGAAGCTTTCTTT.

The rearrangement uses TRBV29-1 and TRBJ2-5; 8 bases are shared with TRBD1. Trimming at V came to 4 bases and at J to 5 bases, leaving 3 bases not matched to a gene. Germline assignment: CDR1 SQVTM and CDR2 ANQGSEA. CDR3 length: 12 amino acids. The CDR3 DNA is TGCAGCGTTGCGCAGGGGGCGGAGACCCAGTACTTC. Translating it yields CSVAQGAETQYF. Using reference TRBV29-1 and TRBJ2-5 for the parts outside the CDR3, the full variable domain is SAVISQKPSRDICQRGTSLTIQCQVDSQVTMMFWYRQQPGQSLTLIATANQGSEATYESGFVIDKFPISRPNLTFSTLTVSNMSPEDSSIYLCSVAQGAETQYFGPGTRLLVL.

The V call is TRBV7-3, the J call TRBJ1-1; 7 positions agree with TRBD1. The V gene's germline CDR1 is SGHTA and CDR2 FQGTGA. The CDR3 totals 14 residues. Unmatched junction bases numbered 5, after V lost 5 bases and J lost 2 bases. Here the CDR3 DNA reads TGTGCCAGCAGCCGGGACAGAGACAACACTGAAGCTTTCTTT. This translates into CASSRDRDNTEAFF.

This chain links TRBV7-2 with TRBJ1-6; 9 positions match TRBD1. The CDR3 runs to 15 residues. The ends lost 5 bases at V and 10 bases at J; junction bases unmatched: 9. CDR1 is SGHTA and CDR2 is FQGNSA in the germline V gene. The DNA for the CDR3 is TGTGCCAGCAGCCCCGGGACAGGGTGGGACTCACCCCTCCACTTT. Protein sequence: CASSPGTGWDSPLHF.

The V call is TRBV6-5, the J call TRBJ1-1; no firm D call. Germline V lookup: CDR1 MNHEY, CDR2 SVGAGI. This CDR3 contains 11 residues. V gave up 8 bases and J gave up 11 bases, with 15 bases separating them. This chain's CDR3 is CASPLNSAAFF. In DNA form, the CDR3 reads TGTGCCAGCCCGCTGAACTCTGCGGCTTTCTTT.

For this clone: Other nucleotide sequences in the sample specify the same CDR3. The genes are TRBV7-8 and TRBJ1-6; tentatively, D is TRBD1 (5 bases). Germline values: CDR1 SGHVS, CDR2 FQNEAQ. V was clipped by 1 base and J by 0 bases, with 7 bases between them. This CDR3 spans 16 amino acids. CDR3 residues: CASSLGQSSYNSPLHF. The CDR3 DNA reads TGTGCCAGCAGCTTAGGACAGAGCTCCTATAATTCACCCCTCCACTTT.

The J gene is TRBJ1-1, the V gene TRBV5-5; unclear D gene. The CDR3 is made up of 14 amino acids. CDR1 SGHKS and CDR2 YYEKEE come from the germline V gene (reference sequence). Trimming stripped 3 bases from V and 1 base from J, with 10 bases between. As DNA, the CDR3 is TGTGCCAGCAGCTCGGTGAGGCCGAACACTGAAGCTTTCTTT. Residues: CASSSVRPNTEAFF.

J is TRBJ2-2 and V is TRBV18; 7 bases map to TRBD1. There are 17 residues in the CDR3. CDR1 is KGHSH, CDR2 LQKENI, per germline. Germline trimming cut 3 bases from V and 0 bases from J; bases unmatched to any gene: 7. The CDR3 region has the DNA TGTGCCAGCTCACCTCAAACAGGGGTCGCGAACACCGGGGAGCTGTTTTTT. It codes for CASSPQTGVANTGELFF.

The chain joins TRBV5-1 to TRBJ2-2, with D perhaps matching TRBD1 (5 bases). The germline CDR1 and CDR2 sequences are SGHRS and YFSETQ. Trimming took off 4 bases at V and 4 bases at J, with 8 bases between the two ends. The CDR3 is made up of 13 amino acids. DNA of the CDR3: TGCGCCAGCAGCCGCGACAGCACCGGGGAGCTGTTTTTT. The encoded protein is CASSRDSTGELFF.

The chain employs TRBV7-2 and TRBJ1-5; D might be TRBD1 (6 bases). There are 15 residues in the CDR3. Deletions cut 5 bases from V and 3 bases from J, with 14 bases between. The germline V gene encodes CDR1 SGHTA and CDR2 FQGNSA. DNA of the CDR3: TGTGCCAGCAGCGCTGCAGGGGTCTTCAATCAGCCCCAGCATTTT. Amino acids: CASSAAGVFNQPQHF.

A few counts support this clone. This chain connects TRBV7-2 to TRBJ2-2; 7 bases are a match to TRBD2. CDR3 length equals 16 residues. V shed 0 bases and J 9 bases; nucleotides not matched to a gene: 10. Germline lookup yields CDR1 SGHTA and CDR2 FQGNSA. CDR3 DNA sequence: TGTGCCAGCAGCTTAGCGGCTAGCGGTACTGCCCGGGAGCTGTTTTTT. Translated, it gives CASSLAASGTARELFF.

The rearrangement uses TRBV5-1 and TRBJ1-4, with D unclear. Trimming removed 4 bases from V and 7 bases from J, with 14 bases in between. Germline V lookup: CDR1 SGHRS, CDR2 YFSETQ. The length of the CDR3 is 14 residues. CDR3 in DNA: TGCGCCAGCAGCGAAGACCCGCGGATTGAAAAACTGTTTTTT. This codes for CASSEDPRIEKLFF. The variable domain in full, with the rest retrieved from reference TRBV5-1 and TRBJ1-4, is KAGVTQTPRYLIKTRGQQVTLSCSPISGHRSVSWYQQTPGQGLQFLFEYFSETQRNKGNFPGRFSGRQFSNSRSEMNVSTLELGDSALYLCASSEDPRIEKLFFGSGTQLSVL.

The rearrangement joins TRBV7-2 to TRBJ2-3; D perhaps matches TRBD2 (6 bases). V lost 5 bases, J lost 5 bases, and 17 bases lay in between. Germline lookup yields CDR1 SGHTA and CDR2 FQGNSA. The CDR3 runs 15 residues. CDR3 DNA: TGTGCCAGCAGCCCAGAGGGCGGGGTAGTAGATACGCAGTATTTT. It yields the protein CASSPEGGVVDTQYF.

Comment on this clone: The sample contains more than one DNA sequence encoding this CDR3. CDR3 sequence: CASSLGDRDGYGYTF. The CDR3, as DNA: TGCGCCAGCAGCTTGGGGGACAGGGACGGCTATGGCTACACCTTC. The chain has TRBV5-1 and TRBJ1-2; TRBD1 matches at 9 bases. The CDR3 totals 15 residues. Germline CDR1 reads SGHRS; CDR2 reads YFSETQ. Trimming took 0 bases from V and 4 from J; bases not matched to a gene: 4.

The V gene is TRBV9, the J gene TRBJ2-1, with a possible D match to TRBD2 (5 bases). Germline V gene data show CDR1 as SGDLS and CDR2 as YYNGEE. Trimming cost V 6 bases and J 10 bases, with 17 bases left between them. The CDR3 is 13 amino acids. The CDR3 DNA reads TGTGCCAGCACCAAGGACTCAGTACAGGAGCAGTTCTTC. Amino acids: CASTKDSVQEQFF.

This clone was detected only once. The rearrangement uses TRBV5-6 and TRBJ1-1, with 9 bases that match TRBD1. This CDR3 is 15 amino acids long. After removal of 4 bases from V and 5 bases from J, the junction contained 9 bases not matched to a gene. Germline CDR1 SGHDT, CDR2 YYEEEE. The CDR3 region has the DNA TGTGCCAGCAGCCCGGGACAGGGACTTCGGACTGAAGCTTTCTTT. Translating gives CASSPGQGLRTEAFF.

The gene calls are TRBV5-1 and TRBJ2-5, with 10 bases aligning to TRBD2. Germline CDR1 SGHRS, CDR2 YFSETQ. The CDR3 runs 15 residues. The V gene end was trimmed by 1 base and the J gene end by 2 bases; junction bases not matched to a gene: 2. This CDR3 reads CASSLLAGDQETQYF. CDR3 DNA: TGCGCCAGCAGCTTGCTAGCGGGAGATCAAGAGACCCAGTACTTC.

V is TRBV2 and J is TRBJ1-5; possible D gene TRBD1, 5 bases. V lost 2 bases, J lost 5 bases, and 7 bases lay in between. This CDR3 spans 13 amino acids. Germline V gene data show CDR1 as SNHLY and CDR2 as FYNNEI. This CDR3 reads CASSEQGDQPQHF. For the CDR3, the DNA is TGTGCCAGCAGTGAACAGGGCGATCAGCCCCAGCATTTT.

The chain recombines TRBV7-9 with TRBJ1-4, with D possibly matching TRBD1 (6 bases). With 3 bases removed from V and 2 bases from J, the gap between germline ends came to 10 bases. The CDR3 consists of 15 residues. The germline V gene encodes CDR1 SEHNR and CDR2 FQNEAQ (reference sequence). CDR3 sequence reads: CASSLGGLTNEKLFF. For the CDR3, the DNA is TGTGCCAGCAGCTTGGGGGGGCTTACTAATGAAAAACTGTTTTTT.

CDR3 DNA sequence: TGTGCCAGCAGCGCTAGCGGGAGGACCGACGAGCAGTACTTC. Encoded protein: CASSASGRTDEQYF. The chain couples TRBV9 to TRBJ2-7; TRBD2 agrees at 11 bases. The germline V gene encodes CDR1 SGDLS and CDR2 YYNGEE. The CDR3 is made up of 14 amino acids. Trimming cost V 3 bases and J 5 bases; bases outside gene matches: 4.

A word on this clone: The same CDR3 is also encoded by other DNA sequences in this sample. The V call is TRBV7-9, the J call TRBJ2-7; D remains unclear. The germline CDR1 and CDR2 sequences are SEHNR and FQNEAQ (reference sequence). The CDR3 has 13 residues. V gave up 5 bases and J gave up 0 bases, with 8 bases separating them. CDR3 sequence: CASSPESSYEQYF. CDR3 sequence (DNA): TGTGCCAGCAGCCCGGAGAGCTCCTACGAGCAGTACTTC. Full variable domain (remainder filled in from reference TRBV7-9 and TRBJ2-7): DTGVSQNPRHKITKRGQNVTFRCDPISEHNRLYWYRQTLGQGPEFLTYFQNEAQLEKSRLLSDRFSAERPKGSFSTLEIQRTEQGDSAMYLCASSPESSYEQYFGPGTRLTVT.

J is TRBJ2-7 and V is TRBV7-9; the match to TRBD1 covers 9 bases. V lost 5 bases to trimming and J lost 3 bases; unmatched junction nucleotides: 8. The length of the CDR3 is 15 residues. Germline-derived CDR1 and CDR2 are SEHNR and FQNEAQ (reference sequence). CDR3 in DNA: TGTGCCAGCAGCACCACGGACAGGGGAATCTACGAGCAGTACTTC. Translation gives CASSTTDRGIYEQYF.

The chain carries TRBV12-3 or TRBV12-4 and TRBJ1-5; the D is unclear. Trimming pared 9 bases from V and 4 bases from J, leaving 13 bases between. This CDR3 has 13 residues. CDR3 protein: CASKEGTNQPQHF. CDR3 bases: TGTGCCAGTAAGGAGGGTACTAATCAGCCCCAGCATTTT.

This clone appeared a few times. The chain's CDR3 is CASSQTTGADYGYTF. The CDR3 nucleotides are TGTGCCAGCAGCCAAACGACAGGGGCGGACTATGGCTACACCTTC. The genes are TRBV3-1 (or the pseudogene TRBV3-2) and TRBJ1-2, with 8 positions matching TRBD1. There are 15 residues in the CDR3. J was trimmed by 3 bases and V by 2 bases; bases with no gene match: 5. Germline CDR1 and CDR2: LGHDT and YNNKEL (reference sequence).

The genes are TRBV7-9 and TRBJ1-4; possibly TRBD1 for D (6 bases). CDR3 length equals 15 residues. Germline V gene data show CDR1 as SEHNR and CDR2 as FQNEAQ (reference sequence). Trimming cost V 5 bases and J 6 bases, with 16 bases left between them. This CDR3 is CASSATRGGYEKLFF. CDR3 nucleotide sequence: TGTGCCAGCAGCGCGACCAGGGGCGGGTATGAAAAACTGTTTTTT.

In nucleotides, the CDR3 is TGTGCCAGCAGTTACTCGGACAGCTACTATGGCTACACCTTC. Its translation is CASSYSDSYYGYTF. This sequence joins TRBV6-5 and TRBJ1-2, with D maybe TRBD1 (6 bases). The ends were cut back, 0 bases at V and 3 bases at J, with 8 bases in the middle. The germline V gene has CDR1 MNHEY and CDR2 SVGAGI. This CDR3 comprises 14 residues.